The 18 T cell receptor beta chains listed next were all sequenced from one sample in a study of blood T cell repertoires in COVID-19 (dated by TCRdb to 2020 to 2022). The library was prepared using the immunoSEQ multiplex PCR assay. Imported from immuneACCESS, the table was reduced by TCRdb to in-frame sequences with V and J called. These copies leave out some clones; in studies compared against another copy, an unresolved V gene accounts for under half, and the cause of the remainder is not known. This sample holds around 210,000 clones; around 88% were observed only once. Of the sample, more than 1.4% is held by the ten largest clones. The sequenced material came from peripheral blood. These receptors were obtained from a man aged 18 to 35 with active or convalescent COVID-19.

The chain recombines TRBV6-1 with TRBJ2-1; 10 bases line up with TRBD2. From germline, CDR1 is MNHNS and CDR2 SASEGT. V lost 7 bases and J lost 8; bases outside the gene matches: 11. This CDR3 has 15 residues. As DNA, the CDR3 is TGTGCCAGCACCCTAGCGGGAGCTTTTGCCGATGAGCAGTTCTTC. This translates into CASTLAGAFADEQFF.

This rearrangement joins TRBV27 to TRBJ1-2; D may be TRBD1 (5 bases). The CDR3 runs to 15 residues. Trimming took off 3 bases at V and 5 bases at J, with 16 bases between the two ends. Germline V CDR1 and CDR2: MNHEY, SMNVEV (reference sequence). CDR3 DNA: TGTGCCAGCAGTTTGTCTGACAGAGCTTCTTATGGCTACACCTTC. The encoded protein is CASSLSDRASYGYTF.

The chain joins TRBV19 to TRBJ2-2, with D possibly TRBD2 on 5 matching bases. The V gene lost 3 bases and the J gene lost 1 base, with 12 bases spanning the gap. The CDR3 runs 16 residues. CDR1 LNHDA and CDR2 SQIVND come from the germline V gene (reference sequence). This chain's CDR3 is CASSIFKRWNTGELFF. Here the CDR3 DNA reads TGTGCCAGTAGTATTTTTAAGCGGTGGAACACCGGGGAGCTGTTTTTT.

The rearrangement uses TRBV7-9 and TRBJ2-7; the D gene is possibly TRBD1 (6 bases). This CDR3 has 17 amino acids. Germline V gene data show CDR1 as SEHNR and CDR2 as FQNEAQ (reference sequence). V lost 5 bases, J lost 0 bases, and 20 bases lay in between. The CDR3 nucleotides are TGTGCCAGCAGCCACGGTCTGGGGACACTTCACTCCTACGAGCAGTACTTC. Encoded protein: CASSHGLGTLHSYEQYF.

The chain is built from TRBV5-8 and TRBJ2-7, with D uncertain. Germline-derived CDR1 and CDR2 are SGHTS and YDEGEE. Trimming removed 2 bases from V and 2 bases from J, with 2 bases in between. This CDR3 contains 11 residues. The CDR3 DNA sequence: TGTGCCAGCAGCTTCACCTACGAGCAGTACTTC. It is translated as CASSFTYEQYF.

J is TRBJ1-3 and V is TRBV5-1; 7 bases are a match to TRBD1. V gave up 0 bases and J gave up 0 bases; unmatched junction bases: 9. The germline CDR1 and CDR2 sequences are SGHRS and YFSETQ. CDR3 length: 18 amino acids. The CDR3 DNA reads TGCGCCAGCAGCTTGGGGGACAGAAGCACTCCCTCTGGAAACACCATATATTTT. Amino acid sequence: CASSLGDRSTPSGNTIYF. Complete variable domain (other parts from reference TRBV5-1 and TRBJ1-3): KAGVTQTPRYLIKTRGQQVTLSCSPISGHRSVSWYQQTPGQGLQFLFEYFSETQRNKGNFPGRFSGRQFSNSRSEMNVSTLELGDSALYLCASSLGDRSTPSGNTIYFGEGSWLTVV.

J is TRBJ1-2 and V is TRBV5-4; weak D call: TRBD1 (5 bases). V lost 3 bases, J lost 1 base, and 16 bases lay in between. Germline V gives CDR1 SGHNT, CDR2 YYREEE (reference sequence). The CDR3 has 16 residues. CDR3: CASSSTGGIFNYGYTF. DNA of the CDR3: TGTGCCAGCAGCTCAACGGGGGGGATCTTTAACTATGGCTACACCTTC. The whole variable domain, filled in from reference TRBV5-4 and TRBJ1-2, reads ETGVTQSPTHLIKTRGQQVTLRCSSQSGHNTVSWYQQALGQGPQFIFQYYREEENGRGNFPPRFSGLQFPNYSSELNVNALELDDSALYLCASSSTGGIFNYGYTFGSGTRLTVV.

The chain has TRBV29-1 and TRBJ2-5, with D possibly being TRBD2 (5 bases). V was pared by 5 bases and J by 6 bases, with 16 bases between. CDR3 length: 13 amino acids. Germline V CDR1 and CDR2: SQVTM, ANQGSEA. CDR3 residues: CSVLPDPGKTQYF. CDR3 nucleotide sequence: TGCAGCGTTCTTCCAGACCCGGGGAAGACCCAGTACTTC. Full variable domain (rest looked up from reference TRBV29-1 and TRBJ2-5): SAVISQKPSRDICQRGTSLTIQCQVDSQVTMMFWYRQQPGQSLTLIATANQGSEATYESGFVIDKFPISRPNLTFSTLTVSNMSPEDSSIYLCSVLPDPGKTQYFGPGTRLLVL.

Only a few counts were recorded for this clone. The chain recombines TRBV4-2 with TRBJ1-1, with 8 bases lining up with TRBD1. Germline lookup yields CDR1 LGHNA and CDR2 YNFKEQ. Trimming cost V 7 bases and J 4 bases; bases outside gene matches: 14. The CDR3 covers 16 residues. This CDR3 reads CASNLGQGSSGTEAFF. CDR3 nucleotides: TGTGCCAGCAACCTTGGACAGGGCAGCAGTGGCACTGAAGCTTTCTTT.

This rearrangement joins TRBV7-2 to TRBJ2-7; 8 bases fit TRBD2. V shed 11 bases, J shed 5 bases, and the junction held 11 bases outside the gene matches. Germline V gene lookup returns CDR1 SGHTA and CDR2 FQGNSA. The CDR3 loop spans 13 amino acids. This CDR3 reads CASQRESPDEQYF. The CDR3 DNA sequence: TGTGCCTCGCAGCGGGAGTCCCCCGACGAGCAGTACTTC.

V usage is TRBV28 and J usage is TRBJ1-5; 10 bases map to TRBD1. Trimming took 2 bases from V and 5 from J; bases not matched to a gene: 12. Germline values: CDR1 MDHEN, CDR2 SYDVKM. The CDR3 covers 18 residues. The CDR3 is CASSLNRLTGGWDQPQHF. CDR3 nucleotide sequence: TGTGCCAGCAGTTTAAATCGGCTGACAGGGGGCTGGGATCAGCCCCAGCATTTT.

This clone was recorded once. The V gene is TRBV21-1, the J gene TRBJ2-1; whether TRBD1, the table's D call, matches the DNA was not checked. TRBV21-1 is termed a pseudogene. The CDR3 loop spans 18 amino acids. In nucleotides, the CDR3 is TGTGCCAGCAGCAAAGTAGGGGCAGGGGGCAAAACCTACAATGAGCAGTTCTTC. Encoded protein: CASSKVGAGGKTYNEQFF.

The chain has TRBV5-4 and TRBJ2-7, with TRBD1 matching 8 bases. Per germline, CDR1 SGHNT and CDR2 YYREEE (reference sequence). V was pared by 1 base and J by 7 bases, with 10 bases of the junction left unmatched. CDR3 size: 15 residues. CDR3: CASSLPGQVPREQYF. The CDR3 coding sequence is TGTGCCAGCAGCTTGCCGGGACAGGTGCCTCGGGAGCAGTACTTC. Looking up the rest from reference TRBV5-4 and TRBJ2-7 gives the full variable domain: ETGVTQSPTHLIKTRGQQVTLRCSSQSGHNTVSWYQQALGQGPQFIFQYYREEENGRGNFPPRFSGLQFPNYSSELNVNALELDDSALYLCASSLPGQVPREQYFGPGTRLTVT.

The chain's CDR3 is CSVELDRSSYEQYF. The CDR3 DNA sequence: TGCAGCGTTGAATTGGACAGGTCCAGCTACGAGCAGTACTTC. This chain links TRBV29-1 with TRBJ2-7; 7 bases fit TRBD1. The CDR3 covers 14 residues. Germline V gives CDR1 SQVTM, CDR2 ANQGSEA. The junction had 7 bases not matched to a gene; V was cut back by 2 bases and J by 3 bases.

The CDR3 coding sequence is TGTGCCAGCAGCGCTAGCGGGAGGGCCGACTACAATGAGCAGTTCTTC. It is translated as CASSASGRADYNEQFF. The rearrangement links TRBV2 to TRBJ2-1; 12 bases fit TRBD2. Germline CDR1 SNHLY, CDR2 FYNNEI. CDR3 length: 16 amino acids. After removal of 6 bases from V and 3 bases from J, the junction contained 6 bases not matched to a gene.

In DNA form, the CDR3 reads TGTGCCAGCAGCCTTACGAGGTGGTCCACTGAAGCTTTCTTT. It specifies CASSLTRWSTEAFF. The J gene is TRBJ1-1, the V gene TRBV7-2; D gene ambiguous. This CDR3 region has 14 residues. With 5 bases removed from V and 4 bases from J, the gap between germline ends came to 14 bases. Germline V lookup: CDR1 SGHTA, CDR2 FQGNSA.

The rearrangement joins TRBV10-3 to TRBJ2-7; 7 nucleotides align to TRBD1. V trimming: 2 bases; J trimming: 0 bases; junction bases outside the gene matches: 7. The CDR3 sequence is 16 residues long. Germline CDR1 and CDR2: ENHRY and SYGVKD. CDR3 sequence: CAISERVDRDSYEQYF. CDR3 sequence (DNA): TGTGCCATCAGTGAGCGGGTTGACAGGGACTCCTACGAGCAGTACTTC.

The chain carries TRBV28 and TRBJ1-1; weak D call: TRBD1 (5 bases). The V and J ends lost 8 bases and 5 bases respectively, with 15 bases between them. The CDR3 is made up of 13 amino acids. CDR1 is MDHEN and CDR2 is SYDVKM in the germline V gene. In nucleotides, the CDR3 is TGTGCCAGCCGGATACTGGGGGGGACTGAAGCTTTCTTT. Encoded protein: CASRILGGTEAFF. Combining the CDR3 with reference TRBV28 and TRBJ1-1 gives the whole variable domain DVKVTQSSRYLVKRTGEKVFLECVQDMDHENMFWYRQDPGLGLRLIYFSYDVKMKEKGDIPEGYSVSREKKERFSLILESASTNQTSMYLCASRILGGTEAFFGQGTRLTVV.